The present T cell receptor (beta chain) was sequenced within a study of blood T cell repertoires in COVID-19. Study-wide context: Acute and convalescent COVID-19 samples came from the United States, Italy and Spain. Sources were T cells, B-cell-depleted T cells, or PBMCs; the material itself was cDNA or gDNA.

Data came from immunoSEQ multiplex PCR; TCRdb stores just in-frame clones and leaves some out. The sample lists approximately 310,000 clones, around nine tenths occurring once. The CDR3 spans 14 residues. The V end lost 0 bases, the J end lost 10 bases, and 12 bases lay between the germline ends. Germline CDR1 is LGHNA and CDR2 is YSLEER. The chain couples TRBV4-3 to TRBJ1-4; D ambiguous. This TCR came from a man aged 45-60 years with active or convalescent COVID-19. The sequencing input was peripheral blood. In DNA, the CDR3 is TGCGCCAGCAGCCAAGACCGAACGCGGGGAAAACTGTTTTTT. It codes for CASSQDRTRGKLFF.